This TCR beta chain was captured in a study of cytomegalovirus exposure and HLA in healthy donors. Study-level results: Presence/absence analysis assumed near-uniform sequencing depth across donors. Most sequenced TCRs were rare (though some public TCRs occurred in many donors). The investigators catalogued 164 TCR beta chains as cytomegalovirus-associated.

The CDR3 is 11 amino acids. The V gene's germline CDR1 is LNHDA and CDR2 SQIVND (reference sequence). V shed 10 bases and J 5 bases; nucleotides not matched to a gene: 3. As concerns this clone: No antigen is known for it.

Primers: 60 Vbeta forward and 13 Jbeta reverse. The method was immunoSEQ multiplex PCR; TCRdb's version includes in-frame clones alone and lacks a portion of them. The data hold roughly 120,000 clones, with 74% observed a single time. This receptor was identified in a woman between 40 and 50 years old in good health and CMV-seropositive. The chain links TRBV19 to TRBJ1-1; 8 nucleotides agree with TRBD1. The sequencing input was PBMCs. As DNA, the CDR3 is TGTGCCATTCGACAGGGGACTGAAGCTTTCTTT. Residues: CAIRQGTEAFF.